A single sample is the source of the 4 T cell receptor beta chains below, sequenced in a study of blood T cell repertoires in COVID-19. Assay: immunoSEQ multiplex PCR; the TCRdb copy retains only in-frame clones and omits some. The table has around 99,000 clones, 90% seen once; the top ten hold about 5.5%. The sequencing sample was made of peripheral blood. The receptor source for this set is a man in his fifties or sixties with acute or convalescent COVID-19.

This sequence joins TRBV6-5 and TRBJ1-3, with D maybe TRBD1 (5 bases). This CDR3 is built from 15 residues. V was trimmed by 2 bases and J by 1 base, leaving 9 bases between them. CDR1 and CDR2 from the germline V gene are MNHEY and SVGAGI. The CDR3 DNA reads as TGTGCCAGCAGTTACGGGACTAAGTCTGGAAACACCATATATTTT. Protein sequence: CASSYGTKSGNTIYF.

This chain links TRBV3-1 (or the pseudogene TRBV3-2) with TRBJ2-3; 10 nucleotides line up with TRBD2. Germline V gene data show CDR1 as LGHDT and CDR2 as YNNKEL (reference sequence). The V and J ends lost 4 bases and 4 bases, in that order; junction bases with no gene match: 5. The CDR3 totals 15 residues. The chain's CDR3 is CASSRGLAVPDTQYF. CDR3 sequence (DNA): TGTGCCAGCAGCCGAGGACTAGCGGTCCCAGATACGCAGTATTTT.

This clone was found once. As DNA, the CDR3 is TGTGCCAGCAGTGTCGGGACAGGGGGTGGCTACACCTTC. Translated, it gives CASSVGTGGGYTF. V gene TRBV28 combines with J gene TRBJ1-2; TRBD1 agrees at 11 bases. The germline V gene has CDR1 MDHEN and CDR2 SYDVKM. The CDR3 is made up of 13 amino acids. With V trimmed by 5 bases and J by 7 bases, 3 bases remained unmatched.

The V gene is TRBV14, the J gene TRBJ1-2; TRBD1 is a possible D gene (6 bases). This CDR3 has 14 residues. Trimming cost V 0 bases and J 4 bases, with 9 bases left between them. Looked up from germline, CDR1 is SGHDN and CDR2 is FVKESK. The CDR3 loop is CASSQETGIYGYTF. The CDR3 DNA reads as TGTGCCAGCAGCCAAGAAACAGGGATCTATGGCTACACCTTC.